A selection of T cell receptor beta chains follows, all from one sample in a study of blood T cell repertoires in COVID-19. Profiling relied on immunoSEQ multiplex PCR, and the TCRdb table lists in-frame clones only, not all of them. The sample includes more than 100,000 clones, around nine tenths of them seen just once. Material: peripheral blood. These receptors all stem from a woman over 75 in a cohort sampled during active COVID-19. Both conserved end residues are part of each CDR3.

V gene | CDR3 length | CDR3 protein
TRBV24-1 | 12 | CATNGQGGEQYF
TRBV18 | 16 | CASSPSTSGTSYEQYF
TRBV7-9 | 16 | CASSLETSGDPDTQYF
TRBV3-1/TRBV3-2 | 14 | CASSHRDRAGGYTF
TRBV6-1 | 18 | CASSEGHKGGAVPDTQYF
TRBV6-5 | 15 | CASSRTGGGTGELFF
TRBV11-2 | 15 | CASIAGTSGTNEQFF
TRBV9 | 13 | CASSVGVKETQYF
TRBV5-1 | 14 | CASRILAGYYEQYF
TRBV29-1 | 14 | CSTRQGPMNTEAFF
TRBV7-7 | 18 | CASSLPASGGPTYNEQFF
TRBV6-5 | 14 | CASKLSPHTDTQYF
TRBV9 | 14 | CASSVAQGNYGYTF
TRBV3-1/TRBV3-2 | 12 | CASSLVSGAQYF
TRBV14 | 15 | CASSQDQVVTTEAFF
TRBV11-2 | 13 | CASNIRGTDTQYF
TRBV25-1 | 14 | CASRQTGALSPLHF
TRBV18 | 14 | CASSPGPNNSPLHF
TRBV6-5 | 14 | CASSYSRNTGELFF
TRBV9 | 13 | CASSVTHQETQYF
TRBV21-1 | 16 | CASSKRAGGGTGELFF
TRBV23-1 | 16 | CASSLRGWAGANVLTF
TRBV9 | 17 | CASSFSPGLASYNEQFF
TRBV6-4 | 14 | CASSVGQDSSPLHF
TRBV5-1 | 13 | CASSLEGAETQYF
TRBV7-6 | 17 | CASSFLQTSGNLNEQFF
TRBV7-2 | 13 | CASSLGQRNTIYF
TRBV5-1 | 17 | CASSVDPGLVGEGTQYF
TRBV18 | 19 | CASSLTRGSGFYSNQPQHF
TRBV3-1/TRBV3-2 | 16 | CASSHGTSGGTYEQYF
TRBV5-1 | 18 | CASSPLGLAGLSTDTQYF
TRBV19 | 16 | CASSIRSSGGGDTQYF
TRBV6-5 | 13 | CASKPGGGYEQYF
TRBV19 | 16 | CASSLTGMTPYNEQFF
TRBV12-3/TRBV12-4 | 13 | CASTGLARGELFF
TRBV28 | 16 | CASSFRSTGIDSPLHF
TRBV6-5 | 12 | CASRSLGVAAFF
TRBV7-8 | 14 | CASSAPGTRDGYTF
TRBV29-1 | 11 | CSGYSSYGYTF
TRBV19 | 17 | CASSISPPSVNTGELFF
TRBV18 | 12 | CASSGGTDTQYF
TRBV25-1 | 12 | CASSVQGYEQYF